These 13 T cell receptor beta chains originate from one sample sequenced in a study of esophageal squamous cell carcinoma under preoperative chemotherapy. Documented time point: after preoperative PTX-NDP chemotherapy. Using its own MiXCR run on the PCR reads, TCRdb lists one record per CDR3 protein. Among around 34,000 distinct CDR3 sequences listed, roughly 52% were seen once. This material was collected from a patient given preoperative chemotherapy. The receptors here all came from a human donor with esophageal squamous cell carcinoma. The donor label of this sample is uncertain.

The V call is TRBV7-9, the J call TRBJ2-4; tentatively, D is TRBD2 (7 bases). Deletions cut 2 bases from V and 13 bases from J, with 24 bases between. The CDR3 length is 16 residues. Germline CDR1 is SEHNR and CDR2 is FQNEAQ (reference sequence). CDR3 sequence (DNA): TGTGCCAGCAGCTTAAAAGGAGGGGGGGTTTACAATGAGCAGTACTTC. It encodes CASSLKGGGVYNEQYF.

The table lists this clonotype with many counts. The chain employs TRBV7-2 and TRBJ2-5; no reliable D call. The J call may be faulty, since TRBJ2-1 better matches the DNA end. CDR3 length equals 15 residues. CDR1 SGHTA and CDR2 FQGNSA come from the germline V gene. DNA of the CDR3: TGTGCCAGCAGCCATGCCGCGGCAGTCCAAGAGACCCAGTTCTTC. Protein product: CASSHAAAVQETQFF.

The V gene is TRBV7-3, the J gene TRBJ2-7, with D possibly TRBD1 on 6 matching bases. The germline V gene encodes CDR1 SGHTA and CDR2 FQGTGA. The CDR3 spans 15 residues. Trimming stripped 5 bases from V and 7 bases from J, with 21 bases between. The chain's CDR3 is CASSPPGDTYNEQYF. DNA of the CDR3: TGTGCCAGCAGCCCTCCCGGGGACACCTACAATGAGCAGTACTTC.

In nucleotides, the CDR3 is TGTGCCAGCAGTTTCGGGATCGGCGGGAGTTTGTACAATGAGCAGTTCTTC. It translates to CASSFGIGGSLYNEQFF. The rearrangement links TRBV12-3 or TRBV12-4 to TRBJ2-1, with 7 bases matching TRBD2. V shed 3 bases, J shed 4 bases, and the junction held 12 bases outside the gene matches. This CDR3 has 17 amino acids.

About this clonotype: A junction end diverges from the germline sequence, so it may reflect a read error. The J gene is TRBJ2-3, the V gene TRBV7-2; D uncertain. Germline V gene sequence: CDR1 SGHTA, CDR2 FQGNSA. This CDR3 region has 16 residues. For the CDR3, the DNA is TGTGCCAGCAGCGCCGCGACGCGCGGAGCCACAGACACGCAGTATTTT. It is translated as CASSAATRGATDTQYF.

About this clonotype: The junction departs from the called germline gene at one end, perhaps through a read error. The chain couples TRBV11-3 to TRBJ2-3; D gene uncertain. The germline gives CDR1 SGHNT, CDR2 YENEEA. This CDR3 comprises 14 residues. CDR3 DNA: TGTGCCAGCAGCTTAGATTGGCACACAGATACCCAGTACTTT. Translated, it gives CASSLDWHTDTQYF.

The sample holds a few counts of this clonotype. The chain carries TRBV7-2 and TRBJ2-1; D remains unclear. The length of the CDR3 is 15 residues. Trimming took off 5 bases at V and 4 bases at J, with 15 bases between the two ends. The germline CDR1 and CDR2 sequences are SGHTA and FQGNSA. The CDR3 nucleotides are TGTGCCAGCAGCCCTAAGAGCTGGGGATACAATGAGCAGTTCTTC. Protein product: CASSPKSWGYNEQFF.

CDR3 in DNA: TGTGCCAGCGTAGGCACCGAGGCGCAGTTTTTT. Translation: CASVGTEAQFF. V usage is TRBV6-1 and J usage is TRBJ2-2; D is ambiguous. The V end was cut by 8 bases, the J end by 16 bases, with 17 bases between. CDR1 and CDR2 from the germline V gene are MNHNS and SASEGT. CDR3 length: 11 amino acids.

This clonotype appeared a few times. This chain joins TRBV7-2 and TRBJ1-4, with TRBD1 matching 7 bases. CDR3 length: 14 residues. Germline V lookup: CDR1 SGHTA, CDR2 FQGNSA. The V and J ends lost 8 bases and 8 bases, in that order; junction bases with no gene match: 11. CDR3 protein: CASGGQTAHEKLFF. Written as DNA, the CDR3 is TGTGCCAGCGGGGGACAGACAGCACACGAAAAACTGTTTTTT.

The gene calls are TRBV11-3 and TRBJ2-7; D is unclear. The V end lost 1 base, the J end lost 0 bases, and 7 bases lay between the germline ends. From germline, CDR1 is SGHNT and CDR2 YENEEA. The CDR3 sequence is 14 residues long. CDR3 protein: CASSLVIHSYEQYF. CDR3 bases: TGTGCCAGCAGCTTAGTTATCCACTCCTACGAGCAGTACTTC. The full variable domain, completed using reference TRBV11-3 and TRBJ2-7, is EAGVVQSPRYKIIEKKQPVAFWCNPISGHNTLYWYLQNLGQGPELLIRYENEEAVDDSQLPKDRFSAERLKGVDSTLKIQPAELGDSAVYLCASSLVIHSYEQYFGPGTRLTVT.

The V gene is TRBV6-1, the J gene TRBJ2-3; D unresolved. The end of the DNA fits TRBJ2-7 better, so the J call may be wrong. CDR1 and CDR2 (germline): MNHNS, SASEGT. The CDR3 runs to 16 residues. The CDR3 region has the DNA TGTGCCAGCAGTGTATCGGGCGTGTGTGGCAAAGACACGCAGTACTTC. Its protein product is CASSVSGVCGKDTQYF.

V and J are TRBV2 and TRBJ2-2; no definite D call. V was trimmed by 2 bases and J by 5 bases, leaving 12 bases between them. The CDR3 covers 15 residues. Germline lookup yields CDR1 SNHLY and CDR2 FYNNEI. CDR3: CASSELPLATGELFF. The CDR3, as DNA: TGTGCCAGCAGTGAACTCCCGTTAGCAACCGGGGAGCTGTTTTTT.

The chain combines TRBV20-1 with TRBJ2-5; D is uncertain. The last part of the DNA fits TRBJ2-7 better; the J call may be wrong. CDR3 length: 11 amino acids. The germline CDR1 and CDR2 sequences are DFQATT and SNEGSKA (reference sequence). CDR3 region: CSARDLYEQYF. CDR3 sequence (DNA): TGCAGTGCTAGAGATCTTTACGAGCAGTACTTC.